The T cell receptor (beta chain) described here comes from a study of blood T cells in healthy people across ages. Looked up from germline, CDR1 is SEHNR and CDR2 is FQNEAQ (reference sequence). V was pared by 7 bases and J by 1 base, with 6 bases of the junction left unmatched. The CDR3 consists of 14 residues. Of note for this clonotype: What it binds is unknown.

Study conclusions and caveats: Per-million-T-cell TCR beta diversity fell roughly linearly with age. Compared with aged donors, long-lived donors showed fewer expanded clones, suggesting selection.

A sample-barcoded 5' primer and a J-beta primer mix were used in a second PCR of about 6 to 12 cycles. Template switching added a 12-random-nucleotide identifier to every cDNA molecule. One entry per CDR3 protein, called by TCRdb with MiXCR from the 5' RACE reads. The table lists about 900,000 distinct CDR3 sequences, around 48% of them singletons. Total RNA was isolated from each sample in quantities of at least 6 micrograms. The rearrangement joins TRBV7-9 to TRBJ2-7; 8 positions agree with TRBD1. This receptor was taken from a man younger than 45 in good health. The sequenced sample consisted of blood. The CDR3 sequence: CASTPGTGSYEQYF. Here the CDR3 DNA reads TGTGCCAGCACTCCCGGGACAGGTTCCTACGAGCAGTACTTC.